The rows below give T cell receptor beta chains drawn from one sample of a study of control samples from healthy donors and cancer patients. TCRdb's copy holds only in-frame clones and misses some; the assay was immunoSEQ multiplex PCR. The data hold some 100,000 clones, with 93% observed a single time. Sequencing was done on a sample of blood. The receptors stem from a man aged 18 to 30 in good health. Both conserved end residues are part of each CDR3. The D gene is left open where the match is weak. A row's size may be missing; if present it is once, few, many or a size class.

j_call | clone_size | v_call | d_call | cdr3_nt | cdr3_aa
TRBJ1-2 | NA | TRBV5-6 | TRBD1 | TGTGCCAGCAGCCCCGAGGTGACAGGGGACGGCTACACCTTC | CASSPEVTGDGYTF
TRBJ1-3 | NA | TRBV19 | NA | TGTGCCAGTAAACGGGGCATTAGCTCTGGAAACACCATATATTTT | CASKRGISSGNTIYF
TRBJ1-2 | NA | TRBV7-9 | NA | TGTGCCAGCAGCTTTTCTGGAGGGAGCTATGGCTACACCTTC | CASSFSGGSYGYTF
TRBJ2-7 | NA | TRBV19 | NA | TGTGCCAGTAGTGTCGCGGGGTCCTACGAGCAGTACTTC | CASSVAGSYEQYF
TRBJ1-5 | NA | TRBV5-8 | NA | TGTGCCAGCGCAAGACAGATTAGCAATCAGCCCCAGCATTTT | CASARQISNQPQHF
TRBJ1-2 | NA | TRBV6-4 | TRBD1 | TGTGCCAGCAGTACCACCCAGGGGGAGCATGGCTACACCTTC | CASSTTQGEHGYTF
TRBJ2-3 | NA | TRBV10-3 | NA | TGTGCCATCAGTGGCGAGGACAGCACAGATACGCAGTATTTT | CAISGEDSTDTQYF
TRBJ1-1 | NA | TRBV10-1 | NA | TGCGCCAGCAGTGGCTCAGGGCACGCCACTGAAGCTTTCTTT | CASSGSGHATEAFF
TRBJ2-1 | NA | TRBV25-1 | NA | TGTGCCAGCAGTGAATTGGGGATGAGCTCCTACAATGAGCAGTTCTTC | CASSELGMSSYNEQFF
TRBJ2-1 | NA | TRBV11-3 | NA | TGTGCCAGCAGCCAAGACAGCGACAATGAGCAGTTCTTC | CASSQDSDNEQFF
TRBJ1-1 | once | TRBV5-4 | TRBD1 | TGTGCCAGCAGCACCTTTGGGACAGGGGGCCGGGACACTGAAGCTTTCTTT | CASSTFGTGGRDTEAFF
TRBJ2-2 | NA | TRBV3-1/TRBV3-2 | NA | TGTGCCAGCAGCCAAGGGGTGGGAGGCGGGACCGGGGAGCTGTTTTTT | CASSQGVGGGTGELFF
TRBJ1-1 | NA | TRBV11-2 | NA | TGTGCCAGCAGCTCCTATACCGGTGGCGCTGAAGCTTTCTTT | CASSSYTGGAEAFF
TRBJ1-2 | NA | TRBV5-4 | NA | TGTGCCAGCAGCACCAAGCTGGCAAATAACTATGGCTACACCTTC | CASSTKLANNYGYTF
TRBJ2-1 | NA | TRBV5-5 | NA | TGTGCCAGCAGCTTTTCCGACCGGGACGGTTACAATGAGCAGTTCTTC | CASSFSDRDGYNEQFF
TRBJ2-1 | NA | TRBV27 | NA | TGTGCCAGCACTAAAAGCTCCTACAATGAGCAGTTCTTC | CASTKSSYNEQFF
TRBJ2-5 | NA | TRBV7-2 | NA | TGTGCCAGCAGCTTACGGGGGCACATTCAAGAGACCCAGTACTTC | CASSLRGHIQETQYF
TRBJ1-2 | NA | TRBV21-1 | NA | TGTGCCAGCAGCCTAAGAAACTATGGCTACACCTTC | CASSLRNYGYTF
TRBJ2-7 | NA | TRBV27 | NA | TGTGCCAGCAGTTTAGGGCAGATCTACGAGCAGTACTTC | CASSLGQIYEQYF
TRBJ1-3 | NA | TRBV6-5 | NA | TGTGCCAGCAGTTTGTCAGGTCTGTCTGGAAACACCATATATTTT | CASSLSGLSGNTIYF
TRBJ1-1 | NA | TRBV2 | NA | TGTGCCAGCAGTGAGTACACTGAAGCTTTCTTT | CASSEYTEAFF
TRBJ2-3 | NA | TRBV15 | NA | TGTGCCACCAGCAGGGGGCCCTCAGATACGCAGTATTTT | CATSRGPSDTQYF
TRBJ2-1 | NA | TRBV5-1 | TRBD2 | TGCGCCAGCAGTCCAATAGCGGGAGGGCCTGCGAATGAGCAGTTCTTC | CASSPIAGGPANEQFF
TRBJ2-5 | NA | TRBV10-1 | TRBD2 | TGCGCCAGCAGTGACAAGCGGGGGGCCCCAGAGACCCAGTACTTC | CASSDKRGAPETQYF
TRBJ1-4 | NA | TRBV5-1 | NA | TGCGCCAGCAGCTTGGAGGCTGCCGATGAAAAACTGTTTTTT | CASSLEAADEKLFF
TRBJ1-1 | NA | TRBV4-1 | NA | TGCGCCAGCAGCCAAGCCCTGGGAGGACTCCACACTGAAGCTTTCTTT | CASSQALGGLHTEAFF
TRBJ1-5 | NA | TRBV3-1/TRBV3-2 | TRBD1 | TGTGCCAGCAGCCACTCGACAGGGGGCAATCAGCCCCAGCATTTT | CASSHSTGGNQPQHF
TRBJ2-5 | NA | TRBV25-1 | NA | TGTGCCAGCAGCAGGGGTGAGACCCAGTACTTC | CASSRGETQYF
TRBJ2-7 | NA | TRBV5-4 | NA | TGTGCCAGCAGCTTGGAGGGAGCTAAGGCCCCAAGGGAGCAGTACTTC | CASSLEGAKAPREQYF
TRBJ2-2 | NA | TRBV13 | NA | TGTGCCAGCAGCCTCAGGGGATCGGGCACCGGGGAGCTGTTTTTT | CASSLRGSGTGELFF
TRBJ2-6 | NA | TRBV19 | TRBD1 | TGTGCCAGTAGGGGACAGGAGGGTTCTGGGGCCAACGTCCTGACTTTC | CASRGQEGSGANVLTF
TRBJ1-5 | NA | TRBV29-1 | TRBD1 | TGCAGCGCACAGGGGTCGGGGCAGCCCCAGCATTTT | CSAQGSGQPQHF
TRBJ1-2 | NA | TRBV28 | NA | TGTGCCAGCAGTTCGACAGACACCTTAGATGGCTACACCTTC | CASSSTDTLDGYTF
TRBJ2-5 | NA | TRBV15 | NA | TGTGCCACCAGCAGAGATTTATCGGAAGGGGTCCCAGAGACCCAGTACTTC | CATSRDLSEGVPETQYF
TRBJ2-7 | few | TRBV12-3/TRBV12-4 | NA | TGTGCCAGCAGTTTAGTGCAAGACTACGAGCAGTACTTC | CASSLVQDYEQYF
TRBJ2-3 | NA | TRBV7-9 | NA | TGTGCCAGCAGCCCCGACACAGATACGCAGTATTTT | CASSPDTDTQYF
TRBJ2-1 | NA | TRBV2 | TRBD2 | TGTGCCAGCAAAGAAGGGACTAGCGGGTACAATGAGCAGTTCTTC | CASKEGTSGYNEQFF
TRBJ2-1 | NA | TRBV2 | NA | TGTGCCAGCCGATTGACAGTGCGAAACAATGAGCAGTTCTTC | CASRLTVRNNEQFF
TRBJ2-3 | once | TRBV2 | NA | TGTGCCAGCCTCTTTGACGGAGCCACAGATACGCAGTATTTT | CASLFDGATDTQYF
TRBJ1-2 | NA | TRBV4-1 | TRBD1 | TGCGCCAGCAGCCAAGATCCCCTAACAGGGGTTCCTGGCTACACCTTC | CASSQDPLTGVPGYTF
TRBJ1-6 | once | TRBV4-1 | NA | TGCGCCAGCAGCCAAGCCGCAGGGTTCGAAAATTCACCCCTCCACTTT | CASSQAAGFENSPLHF
TRBJ2-6 | NA | TRBV5-1 | NA | TGCGCCAGCAGCTTGGTTGCAGGCCCAGGAACTGGGGCCAACGTCCTGACTTTC | CASSLVAGPGTGANVLTF